Below are 32 T cell receptor beta chains sequenced from a single sample in a study of blood T cell repertoires in COVID-19. Here immunoSEQ multiplex PCR was the method, and the copy in TCRdb shows in-frame clones only, minus some. This repertoire shows 70,000 to 100,000 clones, approximately 88% found once; its top ten account for 18%. Sequenced: peripheral blood. The origin of the receptors is a woman aged 55-70 years with COVID-19, enrolled during active disease.

The genes are TRBV6-5 and TRBJ1-1, with no clear D. Germline V gene data show CDR1 as MNHEY and CDR2 as SVGAGI. The CDR3 runs to 15 residues. V dropped 6 bases and J dropped 1 base, with 15 bases sitting between them. CDR3 DNA sequence: TGTGCCAGCAGCGAGGCTACCCTGTGGAACACTGAAGCTTTCTTT. Amino acids: CASSEATLWNTEAFF.

The chain recombines TRBV12-5 with TRBJ2-2; D might be TRBD2 (5 bases). V dropped 6 bases and J dropped 4 bases, with 12 bases sitting between them. CDR1 LGHNT and CDR2 FRNRAP come from the germline V gene. The CDR3 has 14 amino acids. The CDR3 nucleotides read TGTGCTAGTGGCCCGAGCGGCCCCACCGGGGAGCTGTTTTTT. Residues: CASGPSGPTGELFF.

The chain carries TRBV5-6 and TRBJ1-1, with D uncertain. CDR1 and CDR2 from the germline V gene are SGHDT and YYEEEE. V dropped 0 bases and J dropped 7 bases, with 16 bases sitting between them. The CDR3 has 15 residues. As DNA, the CDR3 is TGTGCCAGCAGCTTGGTAGGAGGGCAGATCGTTGAAGCTTTCTTT. Amino acid sequence: CASSLVGGQIVEAFF.

The chain couples TRBV4-2 to TRBJ2-3; the match to TRBD2 covers 13 bases. Unmatched junction bases numbered 16, after V lost 6 bases and J lost 1 base. Germline V gives CDR1 LGHNA, CDR2 YNFKEQ. This CDR3 has 20 amino acids. DNA of the CDR3: TGTGCCAGCAGTGGACTGGGACTAGCGGGGACCGAGGGGGGCACAGATACGCAGTATTTT. Translated, it gives CASSGLGLAGTEGGTDTQYF.

The J gene is TRBJ2-5, the V gene TRBV11-2, with a possible D match to TRBD2 (7 bases). The germline CDR1 and CDR2 sequences are SGHAT and FQNNGV. CDR3 length: 14 amino acids. V was shortened by 5 bases and J by 6 bases, with 16 bases between the two germline ends. This chain's CDR3 is CASSPRGLGKTQYF. In DNA, the CDR3 is TGTGCCAGCAGCCCGCGGGGGCTCGGTAAGACCCAGTACTTC.

This rearrangement joins TRBV4-2 to TRBJ2-3; D might be TRBD1 (5 bases). V gave up 5 bases and J gave up 4 bases, with 7 bases separating them. The CDR3 extends over 12 amino acids. Germline V gene lookup returns CDR1 LGHNA and CDR2 YNFKEQ. CDR3 DNA sequence: TGTGCCAGCAGCAGGGGCGCAGATACGCAGTATTTT. Translation: CASSRGADTQYF.

This sequence joins TRBV28 and TRBJ2-2; 10 bases map to TRBD1. This CDR3 region has 19 residues. The germline V gene encodes CDR1 MDHEN and CDR2 SYDVKM. V lost 4 bases, J lost 4 bases, and 15 bases stayed unmatched. The CDR3: CASSSRTGGFSLTTGELFF. DNA for the CDR3: TGTGCCAGCAGTTCAAGGACAGGGGGGTTTAGTTTAACCACCGGGGAGCTGTTTTTT.

The genes are TRBV7-9 and TRBJ2-4, with D unclear. The germline V gene encodes CDR1 SEHNR and CDR2 FQNEAQ (reference sequence). The CDR3 has 14 amino acids. Trimming took off 5 bases at V and 1 base at J, with 9 bases between the two ends. CDR3 DNA: TGTGCCAGCAGCCCTGACGGGGCCAAAAACATTCAGTACTTC. It specifies CASSPDGAKNIQYF. The entire variable domain, with the rest obtained from reference TRBV7-9 and TRBJ2-4, is as follows: DTGVSQNPRHKITKRGQNVTFRCDPISEHNRLYWYRQTLGQGPEFLTYFQNEAQLEKSRLLSDRFSAERPKGSFSTLEIQRTEQGDSAMYLCASSPDGAKNIQYFGAGTRLSVL.

The V and J genes are TRBV2 and TRBJ2-5; weak D call: TRBD2 (5 bases). The CDR3 extends over 14 amino acids. Looked up from germline, CDR1 is SNHLY and CDR2 is FYNNEI. Deletions cut 4 bases from V and 3 bases from J, with 12 bases between. In DNA, the CDR3 is TGTGCCAGCAGTGTGAGGCAGGAGGAAGAGACCCAGTACTTC. Amino acid sequence: CASSVRQEEETQYF.

The gene calls are TRBV5-1 and TRBJ2-5; D is perhaps TRBD1 (5 bases). The CDR3 length is 15 residues. Germline values: CDR1 SGHRS, CDR2 YFSETQ. Trimming removed 4 bases from V and 5 bases from J, with 18 bases in between. The CDR3, as DNA: TGCGCCAGCAGCCCTTGGGGCACCGTCCGGGAGACCCAGTACTTC. Protein: CASSPWGTVRETQYF.

The chain joins TRBV7-9 to TRBJ1-6, with D possibly TRBD1 on 5 matching bases. This CDR3 region has 15 residues. The germline V gene encodes CDR1 SEHNR and CDR2 FQNEAQ (reference sequence). V lost 1 base and J lost 8, with 12 bases in between. The CDR3 sequence: CASSLVGVGDSPLHF. The CDR3 nucleotides are TGTGCCAGCAGCTTAGTAGGGGTCGGAGATTCACCCCTCCACTTT. Together with reference TRBV7-9 and TRBJ1-6, the CDR3 gives the full variable domain: DTGVSQNPRHKITKRGQNVTFRCDPISEHNRLYWYRQTLGQGPEFLTYFQNEAQLEKSRLLSDRFSAERPKGSFSTLEIQRTEQGDSAMYLCASSLVGVGDSPLHFGNGTRLTVT.

The chain has TRBV7-7 and TRBJ2-1; 8 positions match TRBD1. The CDR3 is made up of 13 amino acids. After removal of 3 bases from V and 9 bases from J, the junction contained 4 bases not matched to a gene. The germline CDR1 and CDR2 sequences are SSHAT and FNYEAQ (reference sequence). The CDR3 sequence: CASSFGTGREQFF. For the CDR3, the DNA is TGTGCCAGCAGCTTCGGGACAGGTCGTGAGCAGTTCTTC.

The rearrangement links TRBV19 to TRBJ1-1, with 12 nucleotides matching TRBD1. J lost 9 bases, V lost 5 bases, and 13 bases had no gene match. The V gene's germline CDR1 is LNHDA and CDR2 SQIVND (reference sequence). This CDR3 spans 16 amino acids. The DNA for the CDR3 is TGTGCCAGTAGTTTTTCCTTACCGGGACAGGGGGCCCAAGCTTTCTTT. Its translation: CASSFSLPGQGAQAFF. Complete variable domain (other parts from reference TRBV19 and TRBJ1-1): DGGITQSPKYLFRKEGQNVTLSCEQNLNHDAMYWYRQDPGQGLRLIYYSQIVNDFQKGDIAEGYSVSREKKESFPLTVTSAQKNPTAFYLCASSFSLPGQGAQAFFGQGTRLTVV.

V usage is TRBV2 and J usage is TRBJ1-3; TRBD1 might be the D (6 bases). V was trimmed by 8 bases and J by 0 bases, leaving 8 bases between them. Germline-derived CDR1 and CDR2 are SNHLY and FYNNEI. CDR3 length equals 13 residues. Written as DNA, the CDR3 is TGTGCCAGCGCAGGGGACTCTGGAAACACCATATATTTT. Translated, it gives CASAGDSGNTIYF.

This clone has only one observation. The rearrangement uses TRBV3-1 (or the pseudogene TRBV3-2) and TRBJ1-2; 9 nucleotides align to TRBD1. This CDR3 contains 15 residues. CDR1 and CDR2 from the germline V gene are LGHDT and YNNKEL (reference sequence). The trim removed 1 base at V and 6 bases at J, leaving 6 bases unmatched. In DNA, the CDR3 is TGTGCCAGCAGCCAAGGGACAGGGGTCAGTCATGGCTACACCTTC. Its protein is CASSQGTGVSHGYTF.

V usage is TRBV5-1 and J usage is TRBJ2-5; 15 nucleotides match TRBD2. V lost 3 bases and J lost 0; bases outside the gene matches: 6. The V gene's germline CDR1 is SGHRS and CDR2 YFSETQ. The CDR3 loop spans 18 amino acids. CDR3 region: CASSSGLAGGMYQETQYF. The CDR3 DNA is TGCGCCAGCAGCTCGGGACTAGCGGGGGGAATGTACCAAGAGACCCAGTACTTC.

The chain uses TRBV7-9 and TRBJ1-2, with 11 positions matching TRBD1. The germline gives CDR1 SEHNR, CDR2 FQNEAQ (reference sequence). After removal of 5 bases from V and 5 bases from J, the junction contained 4 bases not matched to a gene. The CDR3 contains 14 residues. Here the CDR3 DNA reads TGTGCCAGCAGCCCCGGGACAGGGGGATATGGCTACACCTTC. Its protein is CASSPGTGGYGYTF.

The CDR3 bases are TGTGCCAGCAGCCCCAAGACCGGGACAGGGGCTATCGGGGAGCTGTTTTTT. It codes for CASSPKTGTGAIGELFF. The J gene is TRBJ2-2, the V gene TRBV5-4; TRBD1 matches at 10 bases. The J segment lost 7 bases and the V segment lost 4 bases, leaving 13 bases of the junction unmatched. This CDR3 is built from 17 residues. The V gene's germline CDR1 is SGHNT and CDR2 YYREEE (reference sequence).

The J gene is TRBJ2-6, the V gene TRBV19; tentatively, D is TRBD1 (6 bases). The CDR3 loop spans 15 amino acids. Germline-derived CDR1 and CDR2 are LNHDA and SQIVND (reference sequence). Trimming left V 8 bases short and J 0 bases short, with 11 bases between. The CDR3 DNA reads TGTGCCAGTGGGGACATTAGCTCTGGGGCCAACGTCCTGACTTTC. This codes for CASGDISSGANVLTF.

The chain joins TRBV19 to TRBJ1-5; a possible D gene is TRBD1 (5 bases). V lost 6 bases, J lost 7 bases, and 16 bases lay in between. The CDR3 runs 14 residues. The germline CDR1 and CDR2 sequences are LNHDA and SQIVND (reference sequence). CDR3 sequence reads: CASSPREGRQPQHF. The CDR3 DNA reads TGTGCCAGTAGCCCCCGGGAGGGGCGGCAGCCCCAGCATTTT.

The V call is TRBV15, the J call TRBJ1-4, with 8 bases fitting TRBD1. The CDR3 length is 15 residues. Germline values: CDR1 LNHNV, CDR2 YYDKDF (reference sequence). The J segment lost 8 bases and the V segment lost 2 bases, leaving 7 bases of the junction unmatched. This chain's CDR3 is CATSRPGGPWEKLFF. As DNA, the CDR3 is TGTGCCACCAGCAGACCAGGGGGCCCGTGGGAAAAACTGTTTTTT.

The chain links TRBV5-4 to TRBJ2-1; perhaps TRBD2 as D (5 bases). The germline V gene has CDR1 SGHNT and CDR2 YYREEE (reference sequence). Trimming took off 4 bases at V and 0 bases at J, with 11 bases between the two ends. The CDR3 contains 15 residues. DNA of the CDR3: TGTGCCAGCAGCCCGGACTCGAGCTCCTACAATGAGCAGTTCTTC. Its translation: CASSPDSSSYNEQFF.

This rearrangement joins TRBV19 to TRBJ1-5; D is unclear. Trimming took 3 bases from V and 6 from J, leaving 12 bases between them. Looked up from germline, CDR1 is LNHDA and CDR2 is SQIVND (reference sequence). This CDR3 is built from 14 residues. In DNA, the CDR3 is TGTGCCAGTAGTATTAGGGTCAGCGGTCAGCCCCAGCATTTT. This translates into CASSIRVSGQPQHF.

CDR3 protein: CASSARQGTQYF. CDR3 in DNA: TGTGCCAGCAGCGCCCGACAGGGAACCCAGTACTTC. The chain is built from TRBV7-9 and TRBJ2-5; 7 bases align to TRBD1. Trimming at V came to 5 bases and at J to 8 bases, leaving 5 bases not matched to a gene. Germline lookup yields CDR1 SEHNR and CDR2 FQNEAQ (reference sequence). This CDR3 is 12 amino acids long.

The genes are TRBV10-3 and TRBJ1-5; D is undetermined. CDR1 ENHRY and CDR2 SYGVKD come from the germline V gene. V dropped 1 base and J dropped 2 bases, with 9 bases sitting between them. The CDR3 spans 15 residues. The CDR3 DNA reads as TGTGCCATCAGTGAGTGGGGAGTGGGCAATCAGCCCCAGCATTTT. Its translation: CAISEWGVGNQPQHF.

The V and J genes are TRBV20-1 and TRBJ2-4, with D tentatively TRBD2 (6 bases). Deletions cut 3 bases from V and 0 bases from J, with 12 bases between. CDR1 is DFQATT, CDR2 SNEGSKA, per germline (reference sequence). The CDR3 runs 15 residues. CDR3 bases: TGCAGTGCTAGTTTTGCGGGGCGAGCCAAAAACATTCAGTACTTC. Encoded protein: CSASFAGRAKNIQYF.

The rearrangement joins TRBV5-1 to TRBJ2-4; 11 nucleotides line up with TRBD2. J lost 1 base, V lost 4 bases, and 4 bases had no gene match. The germline gives CDR1 SGHRS, CDR2 YFSETQ. This CDR3 is 16 amino acids long. The CDR3 region is CASSPSGGLAKNIQYF. The CDR3, as DNA: TGCGCCAGCAGCCCTAGCGGGGGGTTGGCCAAAAACATTCAGTACTTC.

V and J are TRBV5-1 and TRBJ2-2, with D uncertain. Trimming shortened V by 0 bases and J by 3 bases, and 12 bases separated the two germline ends. The germline V gene encodes CDR1 SGHRS and CDR2 YFSETQ. This CDR3 has 16 amino acids. The CDR3 region is CASSLASSLYTGELFF. The CDR3, as DNA: TGCGCCAGCAGCTTGGCCTCGTCCTTATACACCGGGGAGCTGTTTTTT.

J is TRBJ1-2 and V is TRBV18; D gene ambiguous. Germline loops: CDR1 KGHSH, CDR2 LQKENI. The germline V and J ends were trimmed by 0 bases and 6 bases, with 8 bases remaining between them. The CDR3 length is 13 residues. The CDR3, as DNA: TGTGCCAGCTCACCACCGGTACAGAATGGCTACACCTTC. Translated, it gives CASSPPVQNGYTF.

This chain links TRBV4-3 with TRBJ1-1, with a tentative D call TRBD1 (6 bases). The germline V and J ends were trimmed by 0 bases and 4 bases, with 12 bases remaining between them. This CDR3 is built from 15 residues. Germline CDR1 is LGHNA and CDR2 is YSLEER. CDR3 loop: CASSQELKGVTEAFF. In DNA, the CDR3 is TGCGCCAGCAGCCAAGAATTGAAGGGGGTCACTGAAGCTTTCTTT.

The J gene is TRBJ2-1, the V gene TRBV11-2; 8 nucleotides match TRBD2. With V trimmed by 5 bases and J by 5 bases, 8 bases remained unmatched. CDR1 SGHAT and CDR2 FQNNGV come from the germline V gene. This CDR3 is 15 amino acids long. The CDR3 reads CASSRREGGHNEQFF. The CDR3 region has the DNA TGTGCCAGCAGCCGACGGGAGGGTGGCCACAATGAGCAGTTCTTC.

This chain joins TRBV9 and TRBJ2-6; no firm D call. Germline CDR1 and CDR2: SGDLS and YYNGEE. Trimming left V 1 base short and J 0 bases short, with 5 bases between. This CDR3 has 15 amino acids. In DNA, the CDR3 is TGTGCCAGCAGCGTAATCGGCTCTGGGGCCAACGTCCTGACTTTC. Translated, it gives CASSVIGSGANVLTF.